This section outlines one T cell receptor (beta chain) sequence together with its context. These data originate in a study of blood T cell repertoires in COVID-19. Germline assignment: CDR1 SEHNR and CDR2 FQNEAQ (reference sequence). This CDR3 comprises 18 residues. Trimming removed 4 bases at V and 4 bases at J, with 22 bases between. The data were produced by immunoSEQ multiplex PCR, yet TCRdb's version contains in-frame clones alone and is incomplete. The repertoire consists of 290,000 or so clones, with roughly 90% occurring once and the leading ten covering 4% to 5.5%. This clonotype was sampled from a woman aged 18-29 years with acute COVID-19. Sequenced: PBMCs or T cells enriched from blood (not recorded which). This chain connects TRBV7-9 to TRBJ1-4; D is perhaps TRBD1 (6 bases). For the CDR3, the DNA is TGTGCCAGCAGCTCCTTCTTTATAACAGGGATAATTAATGAAAAACTGTTTTTT. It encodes CASSSFFITGIINEKLFF. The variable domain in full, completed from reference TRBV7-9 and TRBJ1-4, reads DTGVSQNPRHKITKRGQNVTFRCDPISEHNRLYWYRQTLGQGPEFLTYFQNEAQLEKSRLLSDRFSAERPKGSFSTLEIQRTEQGDSAMYLCASSSFFITGIINEKLFFGSGTQLSVL.